This TCR beta chain emerged from a study of blood T cell repertoires in COVID-19. Data came from immunoSEQ multiplex PCR; TCRdb stores just in-frame clones and leaves some out. The table shows nearly 300,000 clones, with around 84% occurring only once. Germline lookup yields CDR1 SGHTA and CDR2 FQGTGA. V dropped 1 base and J dropped 1; count of bases not matched to a gene: 4. The CDR3 is made up of 18 amino acids. This TCR was recovered from a human donor with COVID-19, enrolled during active disease. The donor label of this sample is uncertain. The gene calls are TRBV7-3 and TRBJ2-3, with 14 bases lining up with TRBD2. The specimen was peripheral blood. The CDR3 here is CASSLRPTSGRGTDTQYF. DNA of the CDR3: TGTGCCAGCAGCTTAAGGCCGACTAGCGGGAGGGGCACAGATACGCAGTATTTT.